The rows below give T cell receptor beta chains drawn from one sample of a study of T-cell reconstitution after alpha-beta-depleted transplantation in children. TCRdb redid the calling of the PCR reads with MiXCR, one entry per CDR3 protein. The sample lists roughly 240,000 distinct CDR3 sequences; just under 8.5% were seen once. The sample in question was PBMCs, mostly from graft donor cells, obtained 180 days after TCRalphabeta/CD19-depleted stem cell transplant. These receptors were collected from a male patient under 18 who had a stem cell transplant for acute lymphoblastic leukemia, so the T cells may come from the graft donor. The CDR3 runs from the conserved cysteine through the conserved F or W. A D gene is named only where the DNA matches it firmly. Some rows have no size entry. The others give once, few or many, or a class for an expanded clone.

13 TRBJ2-7 TRBV29-1 many TRBD1 TGCAGCGCCGGACAGGGGGACCGCTACGAGCAGTACTTC CSAGQGDRYEQYF
15 TRBJ2-1 TRBV11-2 many TRBD1 TGTGCCAGCAGCTTCACACAGGGGGAAGAGGGTGAGCAGTTCTTC CASSFTQGEEGEQFF
13 TRBJ2-7 TRBV6-2/TRBV6-3 NA NA TGTGCCAGCATTTCACGGGGCCCCTACGAGCAGTACTTC CASISRGPYEQYF
15 TRBJ1-2 TRBV5-1 many TRBD1 TGCGCCAGCAGCCCTAGCCTGACAGGGGGATATGGCTACACCTTC CASSPSLTGGYGYTF
16 TRBJ2-6 TRBV18 many NA TGTGCCAGCTCACCGCAAGGGATCTCTGGGGCCAACGTCCTGACTTTC CASSPQGISGANVLTF
16 TRBJ2-2 TRBV28 many NA TGTGCCAGCACCCCAGAAGGGCGAGGGAACACCGGGGAGCTGTTTTTT CASTPEGRGNTGELFF
17 TRBJ1-6 TRBV20-1 many TRBD1 TGCAGTGCTAGAGGGGCCGGACAGGGAAGAAATAATTCACCCCTCCACTTT CSARGAGQGRNNSPLHF
15 TRBJ2-7 TRBV6-1 many NA TGTGCCAGCAGGGGAGGCCCAGGGGACACCTACGAGCAGTACTTC CASRGGPGDTYEQYF
15 TRBJ2-4 TRBV5-5 few NA TGTGCCAGCAGCTTGGGCGGGACGCCTGAAAACATTCAGTACTTC CASSLGGTPENIQYF
15 TRBJ2-2 TRBV20-1 many TRBD2 TGCAGTGCTAGAGCGACTAGCGGGAGGACAGGGGAGCTGTTTTTT CSARATSGRTGELFF
14 TRBJ2-7 TRBV6-1 many NA TGTGCCAGCACCGACTCCGGCGGCTCCTACGAGCAGTACTTC CASTDSGGSYEQYF
18 TRBJ2-2 TRBV10-3 many TRBD2 TGTGCCATCAGCGGGACTAGCGGGCTTTTGTCGAACACCGGGGAGCTGTTTTTT CAISGTSGLLSNTGELFF
13 TRBJ1-1 TRBV9 many NA TGTGCCAGCAGCGTACAGGGATTCACTGAAGCTTTCTTT CASSVQGFTEAFF
13 TRBJ2-5 TRBV29-1 many NA TGCAGCGTTGATGAGGGGGGCCGAGAGACCCAGTACTTC CSVDEGGRETQYF
14 TRBJ1-2 TRBV9 many NA TGTGCCAGCAGCGTAGGGGTCAATAACTATGGCTACACCTTC CASSVGVNNYGYTF
16 TRBJ2-1 TRBV15 many NA TGTGCCACCAGCAGCCCTCCCCCGGGCTCCTACAATGAGCAGTTCTTC CATSSPPPGSYNEQFF
16 TRBJ2-7 TRBV15 many NA TGTGCCACCAGCAGAGATAAACAGGGTGCTTACTACGAGCAGTACTTC CATSRDKQGAYYEQYF
12 TRBJ2-1 TRBV2 many NA TGTGCCAGCAGTAAAATGTCCCATGAGCAGTTCTTC CASSKMSHEQFF
16 TRBJ2-1 TRBV5-1 many TRBD2 TGCGCCAGCAGCTTCTTAGCGGGAGTCGGGTACAATGAGCAGTTCTTC CASSFLAGVGYNEQFF
13 TRBJ1-5 TRBV5-6 many NA TGTGCCAGCAGCTCACTTCCCAATCAGCCCCAGCATTTT CASSSLPNQPQHF
16 TRBJ1-4 TRBV11-3 many NA TGTGCCAGCAGCTTAGTAGGTGCCAGATCTAATGAAAAACTGTTTTTT CASSLVGARSNEKLFF
15 TRBJ2-7 TRBV7-2 many TRBD2 TGTGCCAGCAGCCCTAGCGGGGGGGCCGGGTACGAGCAGTACTTC CASSPSGGAGYEQYF
17 TRBJ2-6 TRBV19 many NA TGTGCCAGTAGTATCGCCGGACTCCAGTCTGGGGCCAACGTCCTGACTTTC CASSIAGLQSGANVLTF
14 TRBJ2-7 TRBV7-3 many TRBD2 TGTGCCAGCAGGACTAGTGGGACTACCTACGAGCAGTACTTC CASRTSGTTYEQYF
13 TRBJ1-1 TRBV19 NA NA TGTGCCAGTAGACAGACGTGGGAAACTGAAGCTTTCTTT CASRQTWETEAFF
14 TRBJ2-7 TRBV27 many TRBD2 TGTGCCAGCAGTTTATTAGCGGGAGGGGACGAGCAGTACTTC CASSLLAGGDEQYF
14 TRBJ1-3 TRBV20-1 many NA TGCAGTGCCTTCCGGACGGAGTCACCAAACACCATATATTTT CSAFRTESPNTIYF
15 TRBJ2-1 TRBV10-2 many TRBD2 TGCGCCAGCAGATCAGCGGGAGGGATCTACAATGAGCAGTTCTTC CASRSAGGIYNEQFF
15 TRBJ2-1 TRBV28 many TRBD1 TGTGCCAGCAGTTTGTCGTGGGGACAGCGTAATGAGCAGTTCTTC CASSLSWGQRNEQFF
16 TRBJ2-3 TRBV24-1 many TRBD1 TGTGCCACCAGTGAAGACAGGGTAGTTTCCACAGATACGCAGTATTTT CATSEDRVVSTDTQYF
14 TRBJ2-1 TRBV20-1 many NA TGCAGTGCTAGAGATCGCACTCGGGGTAATGAGCAGTTCTTC CSARDRTRGNEQFF
14 TRBJ2-7 TRBV7-8 many NA TGTGCCAGCAGCTCCCGGGGCTTCTCCTACGAGCAGTACTTC CASSSRGFSYEQYF
14 TRBJ2-5 TRBV20-1 many TRBD1 TGCAGTGCTAGCGACAGGGGGCGCGGAGAGACCCAGTACTTC CSASDRGRGETQYF
13 TRBJ2-3 TRBV7-6 many NA TGTGCCAGCAGCTTAAAGGGGGTGGATACGCAGTATTTT CASSLKGVDTQYF